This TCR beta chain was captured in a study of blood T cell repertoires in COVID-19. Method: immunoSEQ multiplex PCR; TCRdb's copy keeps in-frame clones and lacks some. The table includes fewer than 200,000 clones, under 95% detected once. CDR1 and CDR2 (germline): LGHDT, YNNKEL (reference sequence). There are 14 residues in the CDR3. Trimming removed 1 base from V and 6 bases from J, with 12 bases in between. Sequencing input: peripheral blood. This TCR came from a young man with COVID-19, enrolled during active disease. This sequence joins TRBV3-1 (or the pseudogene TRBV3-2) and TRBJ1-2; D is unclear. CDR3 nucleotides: TGTGCCAGCAGCCAAGCGATAGGGCGGGATGGCTACACCTTC. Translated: CASSQAIGRDGYTF.